The following is a T cell receptor (beta chain) sequence with its context. Its cognate antigen is unknown. This CDR3 has 12 amino acids. Trimming cost V 6 bases and J 4 bases, with 9 bases left between them. Per germline, CDR1 MNHNS and CDR2 SASEGT. The sample belongs to a study of beta chain features in type 1 diabetes. Study summary: Healthy donors and patients had similar age, gender and cell yields.

Study observations and caveats: Within each of all four CD4+ subsets, Type 1 diabetes patients had TCRB CDR3s that were moderately but significantly shorter. Sequencing used cDNA, and cells with high TCR expression could therefore be over-represented. VDJ junctions from type 1 diabetes patients carried fewer insertions and larger deletions.

The sequenced template was cDNA made from the entire isolated RNA. Generated by immunoSEQ multiplex PCR, the TCRdb table keeps only in-frame clones and is missing some. The table lists around 430,000 clones, approximately 30% of them singletons, with more than 0.055% in the top ten. The rearrangement uses TRBV6-1 and TRBJ2-5, with D possibly matching TRBD2 (5 bases). The sequence was obtained from a man aged 18 to 35 in good health. The sequenced sample consisted of naive CD4+ T cells from blood. The CDR3: CASRLGRETQYF. CDR3 DNA sequence: TGTGCCAGCAGATTGGGGAGAGAGACCCAGTACTTC.